This paragraph covers one T cell receptor (beta chain) sequence. Its antigen is not identified. These data come from a study of CD8 T cell repertoires and HIV-1 epitope variants. The wider study: Separate wells received one of Twenty-five Gag or Nef variant peptides. The baseline condition was 1M T cells left uncultured. Study-level results: A handful of clonotypes recognized Nef KF9, one HW9, none TAALDMSHF.

The repertoire was sequenced with immunoSEQ multiplex PCR; TCRdb's copy has only in-frame clones and lacks some. Of over 1,500 clones in the sample, about 75% were seen once. The CDR3 length is 14 residues. The V end was cut by 4 bases, the J end by 2 bases, with 12 bases between. CDR1 and CDR2 (germline): MNHEY, SMNVEV (reference sequence). The gene calls are TRBV27 and TRBJ2-7; D gene unclear. This TCR was sampled from a male donor with HIV. Sample: cultured CD8+ T cells derived from PBMCs. The CDR3 nucleotides read TGTGCCAGCAGTTCTGGACCCACCGCCTACGAGCAGTACTTC. This gives the protein CASSSGPTAYEQYF.